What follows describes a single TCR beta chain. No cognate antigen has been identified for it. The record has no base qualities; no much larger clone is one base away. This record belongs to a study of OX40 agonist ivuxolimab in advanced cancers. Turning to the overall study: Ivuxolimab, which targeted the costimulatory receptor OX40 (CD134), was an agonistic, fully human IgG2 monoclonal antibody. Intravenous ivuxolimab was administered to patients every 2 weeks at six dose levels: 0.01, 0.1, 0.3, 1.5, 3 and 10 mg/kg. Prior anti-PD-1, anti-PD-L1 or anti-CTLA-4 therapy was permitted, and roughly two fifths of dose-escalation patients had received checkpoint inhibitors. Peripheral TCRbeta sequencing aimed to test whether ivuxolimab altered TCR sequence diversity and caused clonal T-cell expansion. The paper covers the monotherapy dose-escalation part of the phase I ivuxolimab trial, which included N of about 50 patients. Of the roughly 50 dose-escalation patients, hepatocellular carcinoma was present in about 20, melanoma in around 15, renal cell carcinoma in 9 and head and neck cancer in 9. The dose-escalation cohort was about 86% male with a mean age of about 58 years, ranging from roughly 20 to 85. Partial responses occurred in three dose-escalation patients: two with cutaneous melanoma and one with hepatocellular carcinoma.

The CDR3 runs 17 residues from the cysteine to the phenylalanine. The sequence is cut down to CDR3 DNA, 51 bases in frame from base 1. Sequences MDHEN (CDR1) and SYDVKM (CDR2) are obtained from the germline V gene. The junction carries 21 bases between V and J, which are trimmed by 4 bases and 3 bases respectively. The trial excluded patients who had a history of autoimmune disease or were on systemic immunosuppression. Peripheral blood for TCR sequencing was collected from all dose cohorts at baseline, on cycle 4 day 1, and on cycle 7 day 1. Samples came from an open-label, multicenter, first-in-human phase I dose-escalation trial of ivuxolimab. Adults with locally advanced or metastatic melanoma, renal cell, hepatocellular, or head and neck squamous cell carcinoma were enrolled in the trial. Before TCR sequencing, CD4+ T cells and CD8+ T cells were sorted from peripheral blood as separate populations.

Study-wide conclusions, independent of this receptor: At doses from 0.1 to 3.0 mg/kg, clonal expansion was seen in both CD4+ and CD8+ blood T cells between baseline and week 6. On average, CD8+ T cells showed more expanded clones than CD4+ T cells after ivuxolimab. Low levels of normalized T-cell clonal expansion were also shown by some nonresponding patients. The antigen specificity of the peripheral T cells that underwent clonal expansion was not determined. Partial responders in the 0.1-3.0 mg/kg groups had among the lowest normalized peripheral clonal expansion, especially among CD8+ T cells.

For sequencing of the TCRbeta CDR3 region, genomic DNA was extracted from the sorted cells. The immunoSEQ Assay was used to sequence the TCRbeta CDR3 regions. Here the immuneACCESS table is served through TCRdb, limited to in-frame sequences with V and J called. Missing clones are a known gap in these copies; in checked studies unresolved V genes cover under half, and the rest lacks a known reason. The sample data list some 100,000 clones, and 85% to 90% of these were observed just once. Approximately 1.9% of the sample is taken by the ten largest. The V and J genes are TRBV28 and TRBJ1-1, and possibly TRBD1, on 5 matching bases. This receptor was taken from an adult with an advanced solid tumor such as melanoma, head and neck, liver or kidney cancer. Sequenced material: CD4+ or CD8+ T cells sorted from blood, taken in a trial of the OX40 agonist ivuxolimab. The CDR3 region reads CASSSPGDSKRDTEAFF. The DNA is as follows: TGTGCCAGCAGTTCCCCGGGGGACTCGAAGCGGGACACTGAAGCTTTCTTT.